Here is one T cell receptor beta chain with its context. This entry is derived from a study of cytomegalovirus exposure and HLA in healthy donors. The study ran its PCR with 60 Vbeta and 13 Jbeta primers. TCRdb keeps only in-frame clones here, not all; method: immunoSEQ multiplex PCR. The data show about 130,000 clones, with 80% seen just once and approximately 5% held by the top ten. The V end lost 7 bases, the J end lost 7 bases, and 12 bases lay between the germline ends. Germline loops: CDR1 DFQATT, CDR2 SNEGSKA (reference sequence). The CDR3 covers 11 residues. The origin of this receptor is a man under 40 in good health and CMV-seronegative. Sequenced sample: PBMCs. The chain combines TRBV20-1 with TRBJ2-3; unclear D gene. CDR3 in DNA: TGCAGTGTGGCTAGTCAGTATACGCAGTATTTT. It encodes CSVASQYTQYF.